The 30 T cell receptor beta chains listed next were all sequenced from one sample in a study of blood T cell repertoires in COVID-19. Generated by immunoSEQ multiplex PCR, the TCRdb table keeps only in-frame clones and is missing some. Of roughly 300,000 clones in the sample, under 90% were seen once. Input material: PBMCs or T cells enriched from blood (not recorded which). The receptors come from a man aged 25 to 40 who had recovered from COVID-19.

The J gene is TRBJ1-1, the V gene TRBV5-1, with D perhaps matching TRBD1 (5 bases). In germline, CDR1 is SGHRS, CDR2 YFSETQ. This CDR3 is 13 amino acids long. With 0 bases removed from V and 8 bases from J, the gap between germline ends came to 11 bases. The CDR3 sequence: CASSLDGQAEAFF. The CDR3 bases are TGCGCCAGCAGCTTGGACGGACAAGCGGAAGCTTTCTTT.

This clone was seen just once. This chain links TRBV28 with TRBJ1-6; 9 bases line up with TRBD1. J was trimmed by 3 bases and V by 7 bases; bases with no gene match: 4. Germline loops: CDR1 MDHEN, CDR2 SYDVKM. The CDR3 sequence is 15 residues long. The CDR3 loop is CASTRQGDYNSPLHF. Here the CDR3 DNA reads TGTGCCAGCACCCGACAGGGGGACTATAATTCACCCCTCCACTTT.

CDR3 in DNA: TGTGCCAGCAGCTTAGCGTTTAGCGGGGCTGCATACAATGAGCAGTTCTTC. Translation: CASSLAFSGAAYNEQFF. The genes are TRBV7-2 and TRBJ2-1, with 8 bases that match TRBD2. The CDR3 runs 17 residues. V lost 0 bases to trimming and J lost 4 bases; unmatched junction nucleotides: 8. The germline gives CDR1 SGHTA, CDR2 FQGNSA.

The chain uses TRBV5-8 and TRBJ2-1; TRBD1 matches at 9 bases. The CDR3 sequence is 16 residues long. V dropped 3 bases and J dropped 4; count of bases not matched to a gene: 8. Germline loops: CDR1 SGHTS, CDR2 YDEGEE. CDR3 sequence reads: CASSYRGTGPYNEQFF. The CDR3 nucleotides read TGTGCCAGCAGCTACCGCGGGACAGGGCCATACAATGAGCAGTTCTTC.

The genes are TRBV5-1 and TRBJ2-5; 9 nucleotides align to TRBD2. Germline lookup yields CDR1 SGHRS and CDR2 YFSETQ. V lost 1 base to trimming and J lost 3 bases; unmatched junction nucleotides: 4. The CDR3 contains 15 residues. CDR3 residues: CASSLILAGKETQYF. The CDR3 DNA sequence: TGCGCCAGCAGCTTGATTCTAGCGGGGAAAGAGACCCAGTACTTC.

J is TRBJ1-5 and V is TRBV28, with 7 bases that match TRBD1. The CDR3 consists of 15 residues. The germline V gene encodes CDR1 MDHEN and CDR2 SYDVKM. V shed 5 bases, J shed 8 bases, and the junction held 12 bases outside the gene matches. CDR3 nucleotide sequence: TGTGCCAGCAGTACCCAGACAGGGCCCGGTGAGCCCCAGCATTTT. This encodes CASSTQTGPGEPQHF.

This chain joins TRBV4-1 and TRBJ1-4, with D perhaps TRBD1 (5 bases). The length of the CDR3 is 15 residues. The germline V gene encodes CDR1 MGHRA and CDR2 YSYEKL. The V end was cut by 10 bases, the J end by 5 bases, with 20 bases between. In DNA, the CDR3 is TGCGCCATCTCACCTCTTGGCAGGGCGAATGAAAAACTGTTTTTT. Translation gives CAISPLGRANEKLFF.

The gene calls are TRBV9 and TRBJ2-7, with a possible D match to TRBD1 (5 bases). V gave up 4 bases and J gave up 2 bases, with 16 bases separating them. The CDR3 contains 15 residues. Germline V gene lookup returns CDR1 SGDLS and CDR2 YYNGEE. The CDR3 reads CASSPRQGVAYEQYF. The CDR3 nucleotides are TGTGCCAGCAGCCCTCGGCAGGGCGTCGCCTACGAGCAGTACTTC.

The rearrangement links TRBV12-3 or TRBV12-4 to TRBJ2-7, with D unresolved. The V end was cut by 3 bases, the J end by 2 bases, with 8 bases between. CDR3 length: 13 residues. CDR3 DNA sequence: TGTGCCAGCAGTTTCTCACAGACCTACGAGCAGTACTTC. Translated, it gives CASSFSQTYEQYF.

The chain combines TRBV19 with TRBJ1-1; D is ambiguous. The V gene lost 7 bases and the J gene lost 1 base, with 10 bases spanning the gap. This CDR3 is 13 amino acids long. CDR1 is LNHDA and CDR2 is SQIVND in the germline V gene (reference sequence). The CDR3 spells CASTLTENTEAFF. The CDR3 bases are TGTGCCAGTACCTTAACAGAGAACACTGAAGCTTTCTTT.

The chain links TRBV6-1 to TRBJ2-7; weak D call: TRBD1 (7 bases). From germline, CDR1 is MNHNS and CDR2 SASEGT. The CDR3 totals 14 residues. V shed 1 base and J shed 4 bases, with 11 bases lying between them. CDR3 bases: TGTGCCAGCAGTGAAGGGGCAGGGGGGTACGAGCAGTACTTC. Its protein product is CASSEGAGGYEQYF.

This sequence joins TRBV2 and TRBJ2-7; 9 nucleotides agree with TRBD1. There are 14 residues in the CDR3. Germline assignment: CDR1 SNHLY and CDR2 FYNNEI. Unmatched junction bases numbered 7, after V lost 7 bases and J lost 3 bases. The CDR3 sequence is CASKKADRGYEQYF. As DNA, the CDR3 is TGTGCCAGCAAAAAAGCGGACAGGGGCTACGAGCAGTACTTC.

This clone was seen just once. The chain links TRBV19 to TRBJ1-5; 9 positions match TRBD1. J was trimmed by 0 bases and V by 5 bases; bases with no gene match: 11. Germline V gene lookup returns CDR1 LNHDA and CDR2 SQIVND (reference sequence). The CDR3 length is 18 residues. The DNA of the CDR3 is TGTGCCAGTAGTCCGCCCTCGGACAGGGGTTATAGCAATCAGCCCCAGCATTTT. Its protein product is CASSPPSDRGYSNQPQHF.

CDR3 amino acids: CASSPSGSGTYEQYF. CDR3 sequence (DNA): TGTGCCAGCAGCCCCTCGGGTAGCGGTACCTACGAGCAGTACTTC. The chain uses TRBV7-2 and TRBJ2-7; D perhaps matches TRBD2 (6 bases). V was clipped by 5 bases and J by 2 bases, with 16 bases between them. The CDR3 consists of 15 residues. The V gene's germline CDR1 is SGHTA and CDR2 FQGNSA.

The CDR3 DNA is TGTGCCAGCAGTTCCCCAGGGCTAATACTCGGTGACACCATATATTTT. Translating gives CASSSPGLILGDTIYF. The V and J genes are TRBV28 and TRBJ1-3, with a possible D match to TRBD1 (5 bases). The V end was cut by 4 bases, the J end by 8 bases, with 21 bases between. The CDR3 is 16 residues long. CDR1 and CDR2 from the germline V gene are MDHEN and SYDVKM. Filled out from reference TRBV28 and TRBJ1-3, the complete variable domain reads DVKVTQSSRYLVKRTGEKVFLECVQDMDHENMFWYRQDPGLGLRLIYFSYDVKMKEKGDIPEGYSVSREKKERFSLILESASTNQTSMYLCASSSPGLILGDTIYFGEGSWLTVV.

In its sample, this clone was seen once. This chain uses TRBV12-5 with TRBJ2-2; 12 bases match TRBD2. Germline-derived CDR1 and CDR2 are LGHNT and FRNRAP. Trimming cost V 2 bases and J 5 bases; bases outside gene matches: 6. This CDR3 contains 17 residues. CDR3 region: CASGLSSGRAYTGELFF. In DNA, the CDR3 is TGTGCTAGTGGTTTGTCTAGCGGGAGGGCCTATACCGGGGAGCTGTTTTTT.

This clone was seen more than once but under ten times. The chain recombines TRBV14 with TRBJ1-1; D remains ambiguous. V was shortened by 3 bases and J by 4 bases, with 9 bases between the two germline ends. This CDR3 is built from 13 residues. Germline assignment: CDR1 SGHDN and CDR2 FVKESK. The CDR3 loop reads CASSQTMGTEAFF. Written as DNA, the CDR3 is TGTGCCAGCAGCCAGACTATGGGCACTGAAGCTTTCTTT.

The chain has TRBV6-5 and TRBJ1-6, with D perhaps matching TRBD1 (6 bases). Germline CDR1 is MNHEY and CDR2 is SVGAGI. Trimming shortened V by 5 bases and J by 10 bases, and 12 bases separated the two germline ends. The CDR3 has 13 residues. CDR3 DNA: TGTGCCAGCAGTCCCCCCAGGGGATCACCCCTCCACTTT. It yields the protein CASSPPRGSPLHF.

The CDR3 DNA sequence: TGTGCCAGCAGTACAGGGATCACTGAAGCTTTCTTT. Protein sequence: CASSTGITEAFF. The chain is built from TRBV2 and TRBJ1-1, with TRBD1 as a possible D gene (6 bases). Trimming pared 5 bases from V and 4 bases from J, leaving 8 bases between. Germline V gene data show CDR1 as SNHLY and CDR2 as FYNNEI. The CDR3 totals 12 residues.

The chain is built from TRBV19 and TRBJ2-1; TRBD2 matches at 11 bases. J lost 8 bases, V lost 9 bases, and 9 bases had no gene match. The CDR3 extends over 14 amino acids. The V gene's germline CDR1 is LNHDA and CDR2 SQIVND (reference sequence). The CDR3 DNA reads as TGTGCCAGCAACCCGGGACTAGCGGTCGATGAGCAGTTCTTC. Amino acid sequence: CASNPGLAVDEQFF.

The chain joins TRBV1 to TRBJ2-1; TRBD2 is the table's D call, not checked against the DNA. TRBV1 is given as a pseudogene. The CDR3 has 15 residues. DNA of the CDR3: TGCACCAGCAGCCCCAGCGGGGGGGCCCTCAATGAGCAGTTCTTC. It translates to CTSSPSGGALNEQFF.

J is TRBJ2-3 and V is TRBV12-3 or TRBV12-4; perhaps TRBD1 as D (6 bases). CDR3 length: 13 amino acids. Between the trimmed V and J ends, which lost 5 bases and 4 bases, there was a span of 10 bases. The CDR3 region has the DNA TGTGCCAGCAGTATGGACAGTCCAGATACGCAGTATTTT. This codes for CASSMDSPDTQYF.

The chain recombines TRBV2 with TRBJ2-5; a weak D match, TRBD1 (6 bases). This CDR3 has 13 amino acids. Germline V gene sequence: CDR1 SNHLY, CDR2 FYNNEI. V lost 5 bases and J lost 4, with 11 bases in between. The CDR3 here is CASSPTGLETQYF. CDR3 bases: TGTGCCAGCAGTCCCACAGGGTTAGAGACCCAGTACTTC.

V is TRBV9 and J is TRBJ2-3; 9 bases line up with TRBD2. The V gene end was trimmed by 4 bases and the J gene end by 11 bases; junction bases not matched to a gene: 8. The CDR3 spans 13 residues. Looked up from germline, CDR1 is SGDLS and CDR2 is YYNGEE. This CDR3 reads CASSPGGAGGQYF. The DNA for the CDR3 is TGTGCCAGCAGCCCCGGGGGAGCGGGGGGGCAGTATTTT.

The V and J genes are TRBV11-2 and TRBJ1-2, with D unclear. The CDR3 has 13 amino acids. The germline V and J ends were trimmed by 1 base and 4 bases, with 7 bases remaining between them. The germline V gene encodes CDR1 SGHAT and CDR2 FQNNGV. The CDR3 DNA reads TGTGCCAGCAGCTTAGGGCCCTTCTATGGCTACACCTTC. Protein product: CASSLGPFYGYTF.

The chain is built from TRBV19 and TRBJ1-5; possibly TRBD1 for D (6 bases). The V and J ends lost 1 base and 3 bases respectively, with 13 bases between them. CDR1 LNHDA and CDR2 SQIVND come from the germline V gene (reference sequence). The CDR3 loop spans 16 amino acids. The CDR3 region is CASSIGNPGANQPQHF. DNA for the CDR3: TGTGCCAGTAGTATAGGTAATCCAGGGGCCAATCAGCCCCAGCATTTT.

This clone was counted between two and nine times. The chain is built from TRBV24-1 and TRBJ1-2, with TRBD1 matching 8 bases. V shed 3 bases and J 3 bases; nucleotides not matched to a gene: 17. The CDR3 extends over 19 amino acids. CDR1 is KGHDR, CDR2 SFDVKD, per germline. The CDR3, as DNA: TGTGCCACCAGTGATCCAACCCGACAGGGGCCAGACGGTCACTATGGCTACACCTTC. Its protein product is CATSDPTRQGPDGHYGYTF.

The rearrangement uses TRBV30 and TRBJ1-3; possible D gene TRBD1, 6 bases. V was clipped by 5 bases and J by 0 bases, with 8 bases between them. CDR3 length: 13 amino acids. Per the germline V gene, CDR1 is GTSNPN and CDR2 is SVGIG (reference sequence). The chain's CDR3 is CAWSQGSGNTIYF. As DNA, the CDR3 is TGTGCCTGGTCACAGGGCTCTGGAAACACCATATATTTT. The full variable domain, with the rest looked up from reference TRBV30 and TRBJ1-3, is SQTIHQWPATLVQPVGSPLSLECTVEGTSNPNLYWYRQAAGRGLQLLFYSVGIGQISSEVPQNLSASRPQDRQFILSSKKLLLSDSGFYLCAWSQGSGNTIYFGEGSWLTVV.

CDR3 DNA: TGTGCCAGCAGCCTGACAAACTCCTACGAGCAGTACTTC. Protein: CASSLTNSYEQYF. The chain has TRBV12-3 or TRBV12-4 and TRBJ2-7; D unclear. The CDR3 sequence is 13 residues long. Trimming cost V 6 bases and J 0 bases, with 9 bases left between them.

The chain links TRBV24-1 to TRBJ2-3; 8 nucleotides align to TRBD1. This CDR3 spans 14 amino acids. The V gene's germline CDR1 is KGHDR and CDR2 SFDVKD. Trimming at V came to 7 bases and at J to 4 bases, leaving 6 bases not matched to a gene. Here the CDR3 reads CATSPGGRSDTQYF. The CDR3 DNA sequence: TGTGCCACCAGCCCAGGGGGCAGGTCAGATACGCAGTATTTT.